Sample share makes the clone carrying this TCR beta chain medium-sized. The data are from a study of metastatic and nonmetastatic thyroid tumors. For the study at large: Blood and tumor or nodule tissue repertoires from malignant and benign thyroid patients were compared.

Prior to thyroid surgery, none of the patients had received any treatment. The germline V gene has CDR1 LNHDA and CDR2 SQIVND (reference sequence). The CDR3 loop spans 14 amino acids. Deletions cut 6 bases from V and 6 bases from J, with 15 bases between. Via MiXCR, TCRdb re-called the PCR reads. The sample comprises about 19,000 clones, roughly 15% of which are singletons, and 18% rests with the top ten. The clonotype originates from a male donor with papillary thyroid cancer or a benign thyroid nodule (not recorded which). Some clones in this sample may be carry-over from other donors' samples. Sequencing input: blood. The V and J genes are TRBV19 and TRBJ2-1, with D maybe TRBD2 (6 bases). As DNA, the CDR3 is TGTGCCAGTAGCATGCTGGAGGGAGGCAATGAGCAGTTCTTC. Its protein product is CASSMLEGGNEQFF.